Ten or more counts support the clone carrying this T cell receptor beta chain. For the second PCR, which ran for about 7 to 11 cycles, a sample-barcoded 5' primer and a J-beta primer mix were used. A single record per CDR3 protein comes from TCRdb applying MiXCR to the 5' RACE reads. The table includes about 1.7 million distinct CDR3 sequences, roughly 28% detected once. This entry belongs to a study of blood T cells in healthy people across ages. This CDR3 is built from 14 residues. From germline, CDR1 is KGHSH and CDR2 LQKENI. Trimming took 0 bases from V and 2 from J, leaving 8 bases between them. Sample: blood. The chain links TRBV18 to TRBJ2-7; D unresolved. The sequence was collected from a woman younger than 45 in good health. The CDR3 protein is CASSPPGGTYEQYF. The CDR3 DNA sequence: TGTGCCAGCTCACCACCGGGCGGTACCTACGAGCAGTACTTC. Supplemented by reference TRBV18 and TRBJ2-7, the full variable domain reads NAGVMQNPRHLVRRRGQEARLRCSPMKGHSHVYWYRQLPEEGLKFMVYLQKENIIDESGMPKERFSAEFPKEGPSILRIQQVVRGDSAAYFCASSPPGGTYEQYFGPGTRLTVT.